The 18 T cell receptor beta chains below were found in one sample sequenced in a study of PD-1 blockade in classical Hodgkin lymphoma. TCRdb's table, derived via immunoSEQ multiplex PCR, lists solely in-frame clones and lacks some. The sample includes about 64,000 clones, less than 95% seen only once; the top ten take over 9%. Time point here: cycle 4 day 1 (C4D1), after about 6 weeks of nivolumab. With no exception, relapse followed autologous stem cell transplantation in all patients, and brentuximab vedotin exposure varied. This sample comprised peripheral blood mononuclear cells (PBMCs), obtained before the fourth cycle of nivolumab. These receptors were taken from a human donor with classical Hodgkin lymphoma.

The chain uses TRBV18 and TRBJ1-4; D is possibly TRBD1 (6 bases). CDR1 KGHSH and CDR2 LQKENI come from the germline V gene. The CDR3 is made up of 14 amino acids. Trimming took off 6 bases at V and 6 bases at J, with 14 bases between the two ends. The CDR3 protein is CASSPGAEDEKLFF. The CDR3 DNA is TGTGCCAGCTCGCCAGGGGCCGAAGATGAAAAACTGTTTTTT.

Of note for this clone: The same CDR3 can be traced to other DNA sequences in this sample. This chain connects TRBV10-3 to TRBJ1-5; D is possibly TRBD1 (5 bases). V lost 0 bases to trimming and J lost 1 base, with 7 bases between them. CDR3 length: 15 residues. Germline V lookup: CDR1 ENHRY, CDR2 SYGVKD. The CDR3 here is CAISESGASNQPQHF. For the CDR3, the DNA is TGTGCCATCAGTGAGTCAGGGGCGAGCAATCAGCCCCAGCATTTT.

The gene calls are TRBV10-2 and TRBJ1-3; D is uncertain. CDR3 length: 14 amino acids. In germline, CDR1 is WSHSY, CDR2 SAAADI. The V and J ends lost 4 bases and 0 bases respectively, with 7 bases between them. CDR3 loop: CASSGSSSGNTIYF. The CDR3 DNA reads as TGCGCCAGCAGTGGTTCAAGCTCTGGAAACACCATATATTTT.

The chain uses TRBV21-1 and TRBJ2-1; the table names TRBD2, a call not compared with the DNA. TRBV21-1 is a recognized pseudogene. This CDR3 region has 18 residues. CDR3 sequence reads: CASSTDPQTAVLGSEQFF. CDR3 coding DNA: TGTGCCAGCAGCACCGACCCTCAGACGGCAGTTCTAGGGAGTGAGCAGTTCTTC.

This chain joins TRBV28 and TRBJ2-1; D tentatively reads TRBD1 or TRBD2 (7 bases each). V gave up 10 bases and J gave up 2 bases, with 15 bases separating them. The germline V gene has CDR1 MDHEN and CDR2 SYDVKM. The CDR3 is 14 amino acids. In nucleotides, the CDR3 is TGTGCCACCGGGGGAGGGGGCCCCTACAATGAGCAGTTCTTC. Translated: CATGGGGPYNEQFF.

Only one count was recorded for this clone. V usage is TRBV25-1 and J usage is TRBJ1-6; D gene ambiguous. Trimming took off 10 bases at V and 0 bases at J, with 16 bases between the two ends. The CDR3 is made up of 16 amino acids. The V gene's germline CDR1 is MGHDK and CDR2 SYGVNS. CDR3 residues: CATQTSGSSYNSPLHF. The CDR3 DNA follows: TGTGCCACCCAAACTTCAGGTAGCTCCTATAATTCACCCCTCCACTTT.

V usage is TRBV6-6 and J usage is TRBJ2-3; perhaps TRBD1 as D (6 bases). The V and J ends lost 8 bases and 2 bases respectively, with 17 bases between them. Per germline, CDR1 MNHNY and CDR2 SVGAGI (reference sequence). The CDR3 extends over 15 amino acids. This CDR3 reads CASVDMRGYTDTQYF. Written as DNA, the CDR3 is TGTGCCAGCGTCGATATGAGGGGGTACACAGATACGCAGTATTTT.

The chain recombines TRBV29-1 with TRBJ2-5, with D unclear. V dropped 2 bases and J dropped 3 bases, with 10 bases sitting between them. CDR1 SQVTM and CDR2 ANQGSEA come from the germline V gene. The CDR3 runs to 13 residues. The CDR3 DNA is TGCAGCGTTGAAAAGGGTAGGAAAGAGACCCAGTACTTC. Amino acid sequence: CSVEKGRKETQYF.

This clone was observed once. This chain uses TRBV27 with TRBJ1-5; D uncertain. The CDR3 runs to 13 residues. V lost 2 bases, J lost 4 bases, and 6 bases lay in between. The V gene's germline CDR1 is MNHEY and CDR2 SMNVEV (reference sequence). CDR3: CASSLAGNQPQHF. CDR3 nucleotides: TGTGCCAGCAGTTTAGCCGGGAATCAGCCCCAGCATTTT.

The chain recombines TRBV5-4 with TRBJ2-4, with unresolved D. The CDR3 sequence is 15 residues long. Between the trimmed V and J ends, which lost 0 bases and 5 bases, there was a span of 12 bases. CDR1 is SGHNT and CDR2 is YYREEE in the germline V gene (reference sequence). The CDR3 DNA sequence: TGTGCCAGCAGCTTGGGGACCCCAGGCCAAAACATTCAGTACTTC. Its translation is CASSLGTPGQNIQYF.

This clone showed up just once. The rearrangement joins TRBV18 to TRBJ2-3, with D perhaps TRBD2 (6 bases). CDR3 length: 16 amino acids. V gave up 1 base and J gave up 2 bases, with 13 bases separating them. Germline lookup yields CDR1 KGHSH and CDR2 LQKENI. CDR3 region: CASSPLGGRHTDTQYF. CDR3 DNA: TGTGCCAGCTCACCACTGGGGGGTAGGCACACAGATACGCAGTATTTT.

This clone has only one observation. The J gene is TRBJ2-1, the V gene TRBV11-1, with TRBD2 matching 9 bases. The CDR3 consists of 18 residues. J lost 0 bases, V lost 3 bases, and 9 bases had no gene match. Per the germline V gene, CDR1 is SGHAT and CDR2 is FQDESV (reference sequence). The CDR3 loop is CASSLRLLRGGSYNEQFF. CDR3 in DNA: TGTGCCAGCAGCTTGAGGCTCTTGCGGGGGGGCTCCTACAATGAGCAGTTCTTC.

The V gene is TRBV19, the J gene TRBJ2-1, with 11 bases lining up with TRBD2. Germline CDR1 LNHDA, CDR2 SQIVND (reference sequence). The CDR3 extends over 17 amino acids. V lost 0 bases, J lost 4 bases, and 5 bases stayed unmatched. CDR3: CASSIDLAGGTYNEQFF. The CDR3 nucleotides read TGTGCCAGTAGTATAGACTTAGCGGGGGGGACTTACAATGAGCAGTTCTTC.

The chain recombines TRBV11-2 with TRBJ2-6, with D hard to call. Germline V gene sequence: CDR1 SGHAT, CDR2 FQNNGV. Trimming stripped 6 bases from V and 2 bases from J, with 2 bases between. This CDR3 region has 12 residues. CDR3 in amino acids: CASRPGANVLTF. The CDR3 DNA sequence: TGTGCCAGCAGACCTGGGGCCAACGTCCTGACTTTC.

This chain uses TRBV7-9 with TRBJ2-7; D perhaps matches TRBD1 (6 bases). The V gene lost 5 bases and the J gene lost 0 bases, with 11 bases spanning the gap. This CDR3 comprises 14 residues. Germline V gene lookup returns CDR1 SEHNR and CDR2 FQNEAQ (reference sequence). The DNA for the CDR3 is TGTGCCAGCAGCCAAGACAGGACCTCCTACGAGCAGTACTTC. It specifies CASSQDRTSYEQYF.

V usage is TRBV27 and J usage is TRBJ2-7; D ambiguous. Germline V gene lookup returns CDR1 MNHEY and CDR2 SMNVEV (reference sequence). Trimming took off 5 bases at V and 7 bases at J, with 15 bases between the two ends. This CDR3 contains 13 residues. CDR3 sequence: CASSASPVREQYF. As DNA, the CDR3 is TGTGCCAGCAGTGCCTCGCCAGTCCGGGAGCAGTACTTC.

This clone appeared a few times. The genes are TRBV6-1 and TRBJ2-7; D gene unclear. The germline V gene has CDR1 MNHNS and CDR2 SASEGT. V shed 2 bases and J shed 4 bases, with 0 bases lying between them. The CDR3 covers 10 residues. The CDR3 DNA sequence: TGTGCCAGCAGTGAATACGAGCAGTACTTC. It is translated as CASSEYEQYF.

The V and J genes are TRBV4-2 and TRBJ2-1, with 10 positions matching TRBD1. Per germline, CDR1 LGHNA and CDR2 YNFKEQ. V trimming: 6 bases; J trimming: 10 bases; junction bases outside the gene matches: 15. The CDR3 has 16 amino acids. CDR3 sequence (DNA): TGTGCCAGCAGGCCGCCCCCGGGACAGGGGATTGGGGAGCAGTTCTTC. Translating it yields CASRPPPGQGIGEQFF.